This record covers a single T cell receptor (beta chain). Its cognate antigen is unknown. Diagnoses were made from clinical symptoms, serum measures (thyroxine and TRAb), thyroid ultrasound and orbital computed tomography. Using around 10 ml of fresh peripheral blood, PBMCs were prepared. The sample is drawn from a study of T cells in Graves' hyperthyroidism and ophthalmopathy. Study results and caveats: Most thyroid clonotypes expanded above 0.001 appeared in blood too.

Template material for amplifying TCR beta CDR3 regions consisted of RNA transcripts. First-round RT-PCR with HTBI primers amplified the TCR CDR3 region. TCRdb fed the multiplex PCR reads into MiXCR, producing one record per CDR3 protein. The sample contains 490,000 or so distinct CDR3 sequences, roughly 16% of which appear only once. Germline CDR1 SGHAT, CDR2 FQNNGV. V lost 5 bases, J lost 4 bases, and 12 bases lay in between. The CDR3 has 13 amino acids. The sequence was collected from a woman in her twenties or thirties with Graves' ophthalmopathy. The genes are TRBV11-2 and TRBJ2-7, with no clear D. The sample taken for sequencing was blood. CDR3 in amino acids: CASSRSSWYEQYF. The DNA for the CDR3 is TGTGCCAGCAGCCGGAGTAGCTGGTACGAGCAGTACTTC.